One sample yielded the 7 T cell receptor beta chains listed below, sequenced in a study of CD8+ T cells in alopecia areata. Following RNA extraction, reverse transcription yielded cDNA that acted as the sequencing template. Sequencing was performed with immunoSEQ multiplex PCR; in TCRdb, only in-frame clones are kept and a portion is missing. The sample lists 140,000 or so clones, about three fifths occurring once. Sample: CD8+ T cells sorted from blood. All receptors derive from a human donor in good health.

There are a few counts of this clone. The chain combines TRBV9 with TRBJ2-2; the match to TRBD2 covers 12 bases. The CDR3 spans 18 residues. Germline V gene lookup returns CDR1 SGDLS and CDR2 YYNGEE. Unmatched junction bases numbered 3, after V lost 0 bases and J lost 0 bases. CDR3 region: CASSVARTSGTNTGELFF. The CDR3 coding sequence is TGTGCCAGCAGCGTAGCCCGGACTAGCGGGACGAACACCGGGGAGCTGTTTTTT.

The V and J genes are TRBV13 and TRBJ2-7, with D perhaps given as TRBD1 or TRBD2 (5 bases each). The CDR3 totals 13 residues. V was clipped by 3 bases and J by 5 bases, with 11 bases between them. The germline CDR1 and CDR2 sequences are PRHDT and FYEKMQ (reference sequence). The CDR3 DNA reads as TGTGCCAGCAGCTTGAGGGGAACCCACGAGCAGTACTTC. As protein: CASSLRGTHEQYF.

The J gene is TRBJ1-1, the V gene TRBV19; no definite D call. V dropped 8 bases and J dropped 4 bases, with 8 bases sitting between them. The CDR3 covers 11 residues. In germline, CDR1 is LNHDA, CDR2 SQIVND (reference sequence). The CDR3 is CASALGTEAFF. The CDR3 nucleotides are TGTGCCAGTGCCCTGGGCACTGAAGCTTTCTTT.

The chain carries TRBV5-1 and TRBJ2-2; unclear D gene. Deletions cut 7 bases from V and 10 bases from J, with 11 bases between. Germline V lookup: CDR1 SGHRS, CDR2 YFSETQ. The CDR3 loop spans 11 amino acids. The CDR3 reads CASLYFVELFF. CDR3 DNA sequence: TGCGCCAGCTTGTACTTCGTGGAGCTGTTTTTT.

J is TRBJ2-1 and V is TRBV13; D unresolved. Trimming cost V 3 bases and J 1 base, with 10 bases left between them. Germline-derived CDR1 and CDR2 are PRHDT and FYEKMQ (reference sequence). This CDR3 comprises 15 residues. This CDR3 is CASSFHWGSYNEQFF. CDR3 coding DNA: TGTGCCAGCAGCTTCCATTGGGGATCCTACAATGAGCAGTTCTTC. The complete variable domain, with remaining parts taken from reference TRBV13 and TRBJ2-1, reads AAGVIQSPRHLIKEKRETATLKCYPIPRHDTVYWYQQGPGQDPQFLISFYEKMQSDKGSIPDRFSAQQFSDYHSELNMSSLELGDSALYFCASSFHWGSYNEQFFGPGTRLTVL.

The chain has TRBV30 and TRBJ1-4; TRBD1 matches 8 bases. J was trimmed by 6 bases and V by 3 bases; bases with no gene match: 6. Germline V lookup: CDR1 GTSNPN, CDR2 SVGIG (reference sequence). The CDR3 is made up of 14 amino acids. The CDR3 here is CAWRSGGADEKLFF. The CDR3 nucleotides are TGTGCCTGGAGGTCAGGGGGCGCGGATGAAAAACTGTTTTTT.

The chain is built from TRBV29-1 and TRBJ2-2, with 9 bases lining up with TRBD2. The V and J ends lost 3 bases and 7 bases, in that order; junction bases with no gene match: 6. The germline gives CDR1 SQVTM, CDR2 ANQGSEA. CDR3 size: 14 residues. CDR3 region: CSVEIAGVFGELFF. The CDR3 coding sequence is TGCAGCGTTGAGATAGCGGGAGTGTTCGGGGAGCTGTTTTTT.